The text below deals with one TCR beta chain. Antigen unknown. Per the germline V gene, CDR1 is SEHNR and CDR2 is FQNEAQ (reference sequence). Between the trimmed V and J ends, which lost 6 bases and 4 bases, there was a span of 12 bases. This CDR3 has 14 residues. Positively selected for CCR7, the CD45RO-negative cells used as naive CD8 cells excluded terminally differentiated effector memory CD45RA+ cells. The data derive from a study of shared clonotypes between healthy human individuals. Whole-study context: Donor ages ranged 18 to 49 years: two women, a few men.

Study results and limitations: Clonotype sharing among donors, it was expected, would be affected by sequencing depth. For sorted subsets, rarefaction showed incomplete sequencing despite large depth.

Clones were read by immunoSEQ multiplex PCR, and TCRdb kept only the in-frame ones, dropping some. This sample has over 800,000 clones, with 80% to 95% found just once. The chain uses TRBV7-9 and TRBJ2-2; D uncertain. Material: naive CD8+ T cells sorted from blood. The receptor was isolated from a man aged 25-45 years in good health. The CDR3 nucleotides are TGTGCCAGCAGTCCGGACCGATTCACCGGGGAGCTGTTTTTT. Its translation: CASSPDRFTGELFF.